The 21 T cell receptor beta chains presented below share a single source sample, sequenced in a study of T-cell reconstitution after alpha-beta-depleted transplantation in children. Unique molecular identifiers were incorporated into the prepared TCRbeta library. Each CDR3 protein is one row after TCRdb ran MiXCR on the PCR reads. The sample yields fewer than 550,000 distinct CDR3 sequences, roughly 17% seen once. The input for sequencing was PBMCs, mostly from graft donor cells, taken 360 days after TCRalphabeta/CD19-depleted stem cell transplant. The receptors shown here come from a boy under two years old who had a stem cell transplant for Wiskott-Aldrich syndrome, so the T cells may come from the graft donor.

This clonotype was detected a few times. The chain couples TRBV5-5 to TRBJ2-3; D gene ambiguous. The CDR3 covers 15 residues. The V end lost 4 bases, the J end lost 1 base, and 13 bases lay between the germline ends. Germline assignment: CDR1 SGHKS and CDR2 YYEKEE (reference sequence). CDR3 DNA sequence: TGTGCCAGCAGCCCTCGTGCGTTTGGCACAGATACGCAGTATTTT. Protein sequence: CASSPRAFGTDTQYF.

CDR3 in amino acids: CSALTPGQVSNQPQHF. The CDR3, as DNA: TGCAGTGCTCTTACACCGGGACAAGTTAGCAATCAGCCCCAGCATTTT. The chain is built from TRBV20-1 and TRBJ1-5; a weak D match, TRBD1 (6 bases). The germline V gene has CDR1 DFQATT and CDR2 SNEGSKA (reference sequence). CDR3 length equals 16 residues. The ends were cut back, 5 bases at V and 0 bases at J, with 17 bases in the middle.

In this sample, this clonotype turned up a few times. The V gene is TRBV6-1, the J gene TRBJ2-2; the D is unclear. The CDR3 loop spans 16 amino acids. Per germline, CDR1 MNHNS and CDR2 SASEGT. Between the trimmed V and J ends, which lost 6 bases and 1 base, there was a span of 15 bases. CDR3 in amino acids: CASSPSGWLNTGELFF. The DNA of the CDR3 is TGTGCCAGCAGCCCCTCCGGATGGTTGAACACCGGGGAGCTGTTTTTT.

The rearrangement links TRBV25-1 to TRBJ2-1; 10 bases match TRBD2. V was pared by 1 base and J by 6 bases, with 12 bases of the junction left unmatched. Per the germline V gene, CDR1 is MGHDK and CDR2 is SYGVNS. This CDR3 comprises 18 residues. CDR3 loop: CASSEWGSSGRMANEQFF. CDR3 coding DNA: TGTGCCAGCAGTGAATGGGGGTCTAGCGGGAGAATGGCCAATGAGCAGTTCTTC.

The chain employs TRBV4-3 and TRBJ2-5; the match to TRBD2 covers 14 bases. Trimming took 1 base from V and 4 from J; bases not matched to a gene: 5. The CDR3 contains 17 residues. Germline loops: CDR1 LGHNA, CDR2 YSLEER. Here the CDR3 reads CASSQGGTSGSRETQYF. The DNA for the CDR3 is TGCGCCAGCAGCCAAGGAGGGACTAGCGGGAGTCGAGAGACCCAGTACTTC.

The chain couples TRBV29-1 to TRBJ1-2; D is uncertain. Germline lookup yields CDR1 SQVTM and CDR2 ANQGSEA. Trimming took off 0 bases at V and 4 bases at J, with 12 bases between the two ends. The CDR3 totals 14 residues. The CDR3 DNA reads TGCAGCGTTGAAGATTTCGGGAATGGCTATGGCTACACCTTC. It codes for CSVEDFGNGYGYTF.

A single count supports this clonotype. The V and J genes are TRBV24-1 and TRBJ2-5; 7 bases line up with TRBD2. CDR3 length: 14 amino acids. Trimming took 12 bases from V and 4 from J; bases not matched to a gene: 13. Germline V gene lookup returns CDR1 KGHDR and CDR2 SFDVKD. CDR3: CASTPRAGAETQYF. The CDR3 DNA reads TGTGCCTCGACGCCCCGGGCGGGAGCAGAGACCCAGTACTTC.

This clonotype showed up many times. The chain recombines TRBV6-5 with TRBJ1-6, with 7 positions matching TRBD1. The CDR3 totals 14 residues. The V gene end was trimmed by 2 bases and the J gene end by 14 bases; junction bases not matched to a gene: 9. Germline CDR1 reads MNHEY; CDR2 reads SVGAGI. CDR3 sequence reads: CASSYARGRLALHF. The CDR3 region has the DNA TGTGCCAGCAGTTACGCGAGGGGGCGTTTGGCCCTCCACTTT.

This clonotype occurred once. J is TRBJ2-3 and V is TRBV20-1; TRBD2 matches at 8 bases. This CDR3 comprises 16 residues. V gave up 2 bases and J gave up 1 base; unmatched junction bases: 8. The germline V gene has CDR1 DFQATT and CDR2 SNEGSKA (reference sequence). The CDR3 sequence is CSARYWEAGGTDTQYF. CDR3 in DNA: TGCAGTGCTAGATATTGGGAAGCGGGAGGCACAGATACGCAGTATTTT.

This clonotype was picked up a small number of times. This chain uses TRBV7-9 with TRBJ1-2, with D perhaps TRBD1 (5 bases). The CDR3 totals 13 residues. Germline CDR1 reads SEHNR; CDR2 reads FQNEAQ (reference sequence). V was pared by 3 bases and J by 6 bases, with 11 bases between. CDR3 residues: CASSFRDPDGYTF. In DNA, the CDR3 is TGTGCCAGCAGCTTCCGGGACCCGGATGGCTACACCTTC. Drawing the rest from reference TRBV7-9 and TRBJ1-2, the complete variable domain is DTGVSQNPRHKITKRGQNVTFRCDPISEHNRLYWYRQTLGQGPEFLTYFQNEAQLEKSRLLSDRFSAERPKGSFSTLEIQRTEQGDSAMYLCASSFRDPDGYTFGSGTRLTVV.

In its sample, this clonotype was seen a few times. This rearrangement joins TRBV15 to TRBJ2-3, with TRBD2 identical over 10 bases. With 3 bases clipped from V and 4 bases from J, the junction kept 10 bases outside the gene matches. CDR1 and CDR2 (germline): LNHNV, YYDKDF (reference sequence). This CDR3 is 17 amino acids long. The CDR3 DNA reads TGTGCCACCAGCAGGAAACTAGCGGGATTGCGCTCAGATACGCAGTATTTT. The encoded protein is CATSRKLAGLRSDTQYF.

The rearrangement uses TRBV9 and TRBJ2-1; the D gene could be TRBD1 or TRBD2 (5 bases each). Germline values: CDR1 SGDLS, CDR2 YYNGEE. The CDR3 is made up of 19 amino acids. The V end was cut by 3 bases, the J end by 0 bases, with 22 bases between. The CDR3 nucleotides are TGTGCCAGCAGCGGATCCAAGTGGGGAGCTAGGGGCTCCTACAATGAGCAGTTCTTC. Residues: CASSGSKWGARGSYNEQFF.

The V gene is TRBV12-3 or TRBV12-4, the J gene TRBJ1-1; D remains ambiguous. Trimming took off 2 bases at V and 0 bases at J, with 13 bases between the two ends. CDR3 length equals 16 residues. The CDR3 here is CASSLIVTVMNTEAFF. The CDR3 DNA sequence: TGTGCCAGCAGTTTAATAGTCACCGTCATGAACACTGAAGCTTTCTTT.

This clonotype was detected a few times. The genes are TRBV12-3 or TRBV12-4 and TRBJ2-3, with D unresolved. The CDR3 has 14 amino acids. The ends were cut back, 2 bases at V and 2 bases at J, with 8 bases in the middle. CDR3 in DNA: TGTGCCAGCAGTTTACTGCGTACCACAGATACGCAGTATTTT. Residues: CASSLLRTTDTQYF.

This clonotype was picked up many times. This CDR3 reads CASSYKTGHLPYEQYF. In DNA, the CDR3 is TGCGCCAGCAGCTATAAGACAGGCCACTTACCCTACGAGCAGTACTTC. V is TRBV5-1 and J is TRBJ2-7; D might be TRBD1 (6 bases). V gave up 3 bases and J gave up 2 bases, with 18 bases separating them. The CDR3 extends over 16 amino acids. Germline V lookup: CDR1 SGHRS, CDR2 YFSETQ.

The table lists this clonotype with a few counts. The V and J genes are TRBV3-1 and TRBJ2-1; 8 bases agree with TRBD2. The CDR3 runs 15 residues. Looked up from germline, CDR1 is LGHDT and CDR2 is YNNKEL (reference sequence). V shed 1 base, J shed 7 bases, and the junction held 6 bases outside the gene matches. CDR3 amino acids: CASSQVTGGRNEQFF. As DNA, the CDR3 is TGTGCCAGCAGCCAAGTCACGGGGGGGCGTAATGAGCAGTTCTTC.

This clonotype was detected a few times. V and J are TRBV3-1 and TRBJ2-1; D is ambiguous. Germline V gene data show CDR1 as LGHDT and CDR2 as YNNKEL (reference sequence). The CDR3 is 12 residues long. The V and J ends lost 4 bases and 9 bases respectively, with 10 bases between them. In DNA, the CDR3 is TGTGCCAGCAGCCCTTTTGGCCTTGAGCAGTTCTTC. It codes for CASSPFGLEQFF.

The V gene is TRBV12-3 or TRBV12-4, the J gene TRBJ1-6; unclear D gene. The CDR3 length is 14 residues. V lost 5 bases to trimming and J lost 7 bases, with 12 bases between them. This CDR3 reads CASSLLSGNSPLHF. CDR3 DNA: TGTGCCAGCAGTCTTTTGAGCGGGAATTCACCCCTCCACTTT.

V usage is TRBV5-1 and J usage is TRBJ2-3; possibly TRBD1 for D (6 bases). The CDR3 runs to 13 residues. Germline-derived CDR1 and CDR2 are SGHRS and YFSETQ. V dropped 1 base and J dropped 4 bases, with 7 bases sitting between them. In DNA, the CDR3 is TGCGCCAGCAGCTTGAACAGGGCAGATACGCAGTATTTT. Translated, it gives CASSLNRADTQYF.

The CDR3 spells CASSLRSAAETQYF. The CDR3, as DNA: TGTGCCAGCAGCTTAAGGTCGGCGGCAGAGACCCAGTACTTC. This chain joins TRBV11-3 and TRBJ2-5; D unresolved. The CDR3 has 14 residues. V was clipped by 2 bases and J by 4 bases, with 11 bases between them. Germline lookup yields CDR1 SGHNT and CDR2 YENEEA.

This clonotype was observed a few times. The gene calls are TRBV29-1 and TRBJ2-1; 8 bases line up with TRBD2. The germline CDR1 and CDR2 sequences are SQVTM and ANQGSEA. The CDR3 spans 15 residues. V shed 7 bases, J shed 4 bases, and the junction held 12 bases outside the gene matches. CDR3 nucleotide sequence: TGCAGCGGCCGGACTCGGCGGGAGGTGTACAATGAGCAGTTCTTC. This encodes CSGRTRREVYNEQFF.